This T cell receptor beta chain was sequenced during a study of blood T cells in healthy people across ages. This clonotype was detected a few times. This CDR3 comprises 15 residues. Germline CDR1 is ENHRY and CDR2 is SYGVKD. Germline trimming cut 2 bases from V and 4 bases from J; bases unmatched to any gene: 1. With a J-beta primer mix and a sample-barcoded 5' primer, a second PCR ran roughly 6 to 12 cycles. Tagging of each cDNA molecule was performed by a template-switch adaptor with 12 random nucleotides. MiXCR, run by TCRdb on the 5' RACE reads, gives a single entry per CDR3 protein. The sample has over a million distinct CDR3 sequences; approximately 42% are singletons.

Source material: blood. The chain carries TRBV10-3 and TRBJ2-3; 12 bases match TRBD2. This receptor was obtained from a young woman in good health. In DNA, the CDR3 is TGTGCCATCAGTGAGGGACTAGCGGGGTCAGATACGCAGTATTTT. It codes for CAISEGLAGSDTQYF.